What follows are 23 T cell receptor beta chains derived from one specimen sequenced in a study of T cells after yellow fever vaccination. TCRdb re-analysed the 5' RACE reads in MiXCR, keeping a single row per CDR3 protein. The sample lists hundreds of thousands of distinct CDR3 sequences, roughly 14% occurring once. The starting material was PBMCs, obtained on the day of the yellow fever booster vaccination. The receptors derive from a man younger than 40 who received the YFV17D yellow fever vaccine.

This clonotype has only a few counts. The V call is TRBV2, the J call TRBJ2-7; D remains unclear. Trimming pared 6 bases from V and 0 bases from J, leaving 9 bases between. Per germline, CDR1 SNHLY and CDR2 FYNNEI. This CDR3 has 13 amino acids. The chain's CDR3 is CASRRLGSYEQYF. In DNA, the CDR3 is TGTGCCAGCAGGAGGCTAGGCTCCTACGAGCAGTACTTC.

This clonotype was observed a few times. The rearrangement uses TRBV7-8 and TRBJ2-1, with 16 bases lining up with TRBD2. The V gene's germline CDR1 is SGHVS and CDR2 FQNEAQ. V lost 4 bases and J lost 8; bases outside the gene matches: 8. The length of the CDR3 is 17 residues. The DNA of the CDR3 is TGTGCCAGCAGCTCCCTTTTCGGGACTAGCGGGAGGGATGAGCAGTTCTTC. It is translated as CASSSLFGTSGRDEQFF.

The V and J genes are TRBV27 and TRBJ2-1; 13 nucleotides agree with TRBD2. The ends lost 2 bases at V and 9 bases at J; junction bases unmatched: 4. CDR3 length: 15 residues. Per the germline V gene, CDR1 is MNHEY and CDR2 is SMNVEV (reference sequence). CDR3 amino acids: CASSLGLAGAAEQFF. CDR3 in DNA: TGTGCCAGCAGTTTAGGACTAGCGGGAGCTGCTGAGCAGTTCTTC.

The chain uses TRBV5-1 and TRBJ1-1; D gene ambiguous. The length of the CDR3 is 14 residues. V lost 3 bases and J lost 1, with 10 bases in between. Germline V CDR1 and CDR2: SGHRS, YFSETQ. The CDR3 DNA reads as TGCGCCAGCAGCTCTGACCCCGGGAACACTGAAGCTTTCTTT. Amino acids: CASSSDPGNTEAFF.

The rearrangement joins TRBV12-3 or TRBV12-4 to TRBJ2-7; a possible D gene is TRBD2 (5 bases). The CDR3 sequence is 14 residues long. With 5 bases removed from V and 2 bases from J, the gap between germline ends came to 13 bases. In DNA, the CDR3 is TGTGCCAGCAGTGCGGACTGGGCCGCCTACGAGCAGTACTTC. Amino acid sequence: CASSADWAAYEQYF.

This clonotype was seen more than once but under ten times. The chain employs TRBV24-1 and TRBJ2-3; D may match TRBD1 or TRBD2 (5 bases each). V was trimmed by 4 bases and J by 14 bases, leaving 15 bases between them. The V gene's germline CDR1 is KGHDR and CDR2 SFDVKD. The CDR3 contains 12 residues. The CDR3 DNA follows: TGTGCCACCAGTGAAACCGGGACGACTCTGTATTTT. Amino acids: CATSETGTTLYF.

V usage is TRBV20-1 and J usage is TRBJ2-1; D call uncertain. Trimming shortened V by 6 bases and J by 0 bases, and 12 bases separated the two germline ends. Germline V CDR1 and CDR2: DFQATT, SNEGSKA (reference sequence). The CDR3 is 14 residues long. CDR3 protein: CSAPPRFSYNEQFF. As DNA, the CDR3 is TGCAGTGCCCCGCCTCGGTTCTCCTACAATGAGCAGTTCTTC.

This sequence joins TRBV20-1 and TRBJ2-5; 7 nucleotides match TRBD1. CDR3 length: 13 residues. V lost 6 bases to trimming and J lost 2 bases; unmatched junction nucleotides: 6. The germline V gene encodes CDR1 DFQATT and CDR2 SNEGSKA (reference sequence). The CDR3 nucleotides are TGCAGTGCGACCGACAGGGCACAAGAGACCCAGTACTTC. Translating it yields CSATDRAQETQYF.

At least ten counts were recorded for this clonotype. This sequence joins TRBV4-1 and TRBJ2-5; 12 bases match TRBD1. Per germline, CDR1 MGHRA and CDR2 YSYEKL. The V gene end was trimmed by 3 bases and the J gene end by 5 bases; junction bases not matched to a gene: 4. This CDR3 has 15 residues. CDR3 residues: CASSQGTGGMETQYF. CDR3 nucleotides: TGCGCCAGCAGCCAGGGGACAGGGGGCATGGAGACCCAGTACTTC.

In its sample, this clonotype was seen a few times. J is TRBJ1-1 and V is TRBV28; 7 bases fit TRBD1. V shed 5 bases, J shed 3 bases, and the junction held 15 bases outside the gene matches. Germline CDR1 MDHEN, CDR2 SYDVKM. The CDR3 length is 17 residues. CDR3 residues: CASSTSRQGVGDTEAFF. CDR3 in DNA: TGTGCCAGCAGTACCTCCCGGCAGGGGGTGGGCGACACTGAAGCTTTCTTT.

This clonotype has a count of ten or more. The J gene is TRBJ2-7, the V gene TRBV11-1; D is perhaps TRBD1 (5 bases). Trimming shortened V by 10 bases and J by 6 bases, and 16 bases separated the two germline ends. The CDR3 contains 12 residues. The germline V gene encodes CDR1 SGHAT and CDR2 FQDESV (reference sequence). The CDR3 DNA is TGTGCCACTTCGGCAGGGAACGGCGAGCAGTACTTC. Residues: CATSAGNGEQYF.

The CDR3 region is CASSISPPGELFF. The CDR3 DNA reads TGTGCCAGTAGTATATCACCTCCGGGGGAGCTGTTTTTT. The rearrangement links TRBV19 to TRBJ2-2; no clear D. Germline CDR1 is LNHDA and CDR2 is SQIVND (reference sequence). The CDR3 consists of 13 residues. Trimming removed 2 bases from V and 8 bases from J, with 9 bases in between.

In this sample, this clonotype turned up a few times. The chain employs TRBV2 and TRBJ2-5; no firm D call. V was pared by 1 base and J by 7 bases, with 13 bases between. The CDR3 spans 14 residues. Germline assignment: CDR1 SNHLY and CDR2 FYNNEI. CDR3 residues: CASSEGANYGTQYF. CDR3 nucleotides: TGTGCCAGCAGTGAAGGGGCCAACTACGGGACCCAGTACTTC. The whole variable domain, remainder taken from reference TRBV2 and TRBJ2-5, is EPEVTQTPSHQVTQMGQEVILRCVPISNHLYFYWYRQILGQKVEFLVSFYNNEISEKSEIFDDQFSVERPDGSNFTLKIRSTKLEDSAMYFCASSEGANYGTQYFGPGTRLLVL.

This clonotype was picked up a small number of times. This chain uses TRBV19 with TRBJ2-1, with D possibly being TRBD1 or TRBD2 (6 bases each). V was pared by 7 bases and J by 6 bases, with 13 bases between. Germline CDR1 reads LNHDA; CDR2 reads SQIVND (reference sequence). This CDR3 contains 13 residues. In DNA form, the CDR3 reads TGTGCCAGTAAGGGGGGAGCGGGCAATGAGCAGTTCTTC. Protein sequence: CASKGGAGNEQFF. Together with reference TRBV19 and TRBJ2-1, the CDR3 gives the full variable domain: DGGITQSPKYLFRKEGQNVTLSCEQNLNHDAMYWYRQDPGQGLRLIYYSQIVNDFQKGDIAEGYSVSREKKESFPLTVTSAQKNPTAFYLCASKGGAGNEQFFGPGTRLTVL.

The gene calls are TRBV4-3 and TRBJ2-7, with 10 bases identical to TRBD2. V shed 6 bases and J 3 bases; nucleotides not matched to a gene: 8. Germline CDR1 and CDR2: LGHNA and YSLEER. This CDR3 has 15 residues. CDR3 protein: CASRTGTSAFYEQYF. The CDR3 DNA is TGCGCCAGCAGGACAGGGACTAGCGCCTTCTACGAGCAGTACTTC.

This rearrangement joins TRBV6-2 or TRBV6-3 to TRBJ2-5, with D tentatively TRBD1 (6 bases). CDR1 MNHEY and CDR2 SVGEGT come from the germline V gene. V lost 5 bases and J 5 bases, leaving 18 bases between the germline ends. The CDR3 is 15 residues long. The CDR3: CASSALTGRKETQYF. The DNA for the CDR3 is TGTGCCAGCAGTGCCCTGACAGGACGGAAGGAGACCCAGTACTTC.

Many counts were recorded for this clonotype. This chain links TRBV6-5 with TRBJ2-1; 10 bases match TRBD2. This CDR3 comprises 15 residues. Looked up from germline, CDR1 is MNHEY and CDR2 is SVGAGI. With V trimmed by 5 bases and J by 7 bases, 8 bases remained unmatched. The CDR3 nucleotides read TGTGCCAGCAGTACTCTGACTAGCGGGTATAATGAGCAGTTCTTC. Amino acids: CASSTLTSGYNEQFF.

This chain uses TRBV5-1 with TRBJ2-5; no definite D call. There are 14 residues in the CDR3. CDR1 SGHRS and CDR2 YFSETQ come from the germline V gene. V lost 1 base to trimming and J lost 0 bases, with 7 bases between them. The CDR3 protein is CASSLMGYQETQYF. In DNA form, the CDR3 reads TGCGCCAGCAGCTTGATGGGGTACCAAGAGACCCAGTACTTC. The full variable domain, completed using reference TRBV5-1 and TRBJ2-5, is KAGVTQTPRYLIKTRGQQVTLSCSPISGHRSVSWYQQTPGQGLQFLFEYFSETQRNKGNFPGRFSGRQFSNSRSEMNVSTLELGDSALYLCASSLMGYQETQYFGPGTRLLVL.

The chain links TRBV20-1 to TRBJ2-3, with 8 nucleotides matching TRBD2. V dropped 1 base and J dropped 4; count of bases not matched to a gene: 10. Germline V CDR1 and CDR2: DFQATT, SNEGSKA (reference sequence). This CDR3 has 16 amino acids. Here the CDR3 DNA reads TGCAGTGCTAGAGCGGGAGGGCCTGTTTGGGCAGATACGCAGTATTTT. Its translation is CSARAGGPVWADTQYF.

This chain uses TRBV20-1 with TRBJ2-2; D is tentatively TRBD1 or TRBD2 (5 bases each). V gave up 5 bases and J gave up 8 bases, with 21 bases separating them. Germline CDR1 reads DFQATT; CDR2 reads SNEGSKA (reference sequence). This CDR3 spans 15 amino acids. The CDR3 spells CSAPRDGASFGELFF. The CDR3 DNA is TGCAGTGCTCCACGGGACGGGGCGTCCTTTGGGGAGCTGTTTTTT.

In this sample, this clonotype turned up a few times. The rearrangement links TRBV12-3 or TRBV12-4 to TRBJ2-7, with D perhaps TRBD2 (5 bases). The CDR3 runs 13 residues. V gave up 2 bases and J gave up 5 bases, with 10 bases separating them. CDR3 sequence: CASSLSPRDEQYF. The DNA of the CDR3 is TGTGCCAGCAGTTTAAGCCCGCGGGACGAGCAGTACTTC.

This clonotype was seen a handful of times. The chain joins TRBV14 to TRBJ2-7; weak D call: TRBD2 (6 bases). Between the trimmed V and J ends, which lost 4 bases and 3 bases, there was a span of 16 bases. Germline-derived CDR1 and CDR2 are SGHDN and FVKESK. CDR3 length: 15 amino acids. Here the CDR3 DNA reads TGTGCCAGCAGCCGCTCCACGGGACTCTACTACGAGCAGTACTTC. Translating gives CASSRSTGLYYEQYF.

In its sample, this clonotype was seen a few times. This chain links TRBV11-2 with TRBJ2-4; 7 bases are shared with TRBD2. CDR3 length: 20 amino acids. The trim removed 5 bases at V and 0 bases at J, leaving 19 bases unmatched. Looked up from germline, CDR1 is SGHAT and CDR2 is FQNNGV. In DNA form, the CDR3 reads TGTGCCAGCAGCCATACGACTACGGGGGGAGCGACACTAGCCAAAAACATTCAGTACTTC. This codes for CASSHTTTGGATLAKNIQYF.